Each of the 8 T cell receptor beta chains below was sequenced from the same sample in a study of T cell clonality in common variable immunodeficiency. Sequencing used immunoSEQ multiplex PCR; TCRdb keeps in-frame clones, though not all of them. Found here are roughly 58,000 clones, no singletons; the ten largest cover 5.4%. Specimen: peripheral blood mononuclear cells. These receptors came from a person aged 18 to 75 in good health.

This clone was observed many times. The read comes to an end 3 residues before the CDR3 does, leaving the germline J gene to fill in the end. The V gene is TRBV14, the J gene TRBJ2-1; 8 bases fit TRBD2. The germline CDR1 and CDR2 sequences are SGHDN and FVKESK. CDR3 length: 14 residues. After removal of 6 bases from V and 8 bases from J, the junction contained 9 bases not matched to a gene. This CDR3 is CASSIAGPEDEQFF. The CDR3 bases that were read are TGTGCCAGCAGTATAGCGGGACCTGAGGATGAG.

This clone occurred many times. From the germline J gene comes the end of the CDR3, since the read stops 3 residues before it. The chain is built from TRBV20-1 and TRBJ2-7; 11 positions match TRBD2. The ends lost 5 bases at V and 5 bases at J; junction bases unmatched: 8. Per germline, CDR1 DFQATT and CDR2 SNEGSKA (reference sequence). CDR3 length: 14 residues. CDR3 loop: CSALAGGPKNEQYF. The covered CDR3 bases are TGCAGTGCTTTAGCGGGAGGGCCAAAAAACGAG.

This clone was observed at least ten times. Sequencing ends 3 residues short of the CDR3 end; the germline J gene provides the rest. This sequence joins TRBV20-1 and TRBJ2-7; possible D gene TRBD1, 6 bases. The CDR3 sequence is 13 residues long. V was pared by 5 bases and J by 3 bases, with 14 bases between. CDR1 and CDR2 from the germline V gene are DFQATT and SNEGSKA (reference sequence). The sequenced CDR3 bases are TGCAGTGCTTCCGGGACAAGAGTCTACGAG. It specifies CSASGTRVYE. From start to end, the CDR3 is CSASGTRVYEQYF.

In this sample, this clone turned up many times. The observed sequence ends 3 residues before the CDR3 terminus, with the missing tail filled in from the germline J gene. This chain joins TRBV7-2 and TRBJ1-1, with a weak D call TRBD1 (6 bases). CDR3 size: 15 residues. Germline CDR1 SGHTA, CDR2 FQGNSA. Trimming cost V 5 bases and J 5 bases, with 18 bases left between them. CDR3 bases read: TGTGCCAGCAGCCCAGGCGGGGGGGCGATAACTGAA. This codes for CASSPGGGAITE. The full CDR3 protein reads CASSPGGGAITEAFF.

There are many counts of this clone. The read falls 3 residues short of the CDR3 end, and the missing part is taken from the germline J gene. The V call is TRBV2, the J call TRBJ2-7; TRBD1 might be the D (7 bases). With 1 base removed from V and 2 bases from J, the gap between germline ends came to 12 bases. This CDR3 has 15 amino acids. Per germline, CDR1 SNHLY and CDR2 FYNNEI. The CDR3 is CASSEGAGGTYEQYF. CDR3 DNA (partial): TGTGCCAGCAGTGAAGGGGCAGGGGGGACCTACGAG.

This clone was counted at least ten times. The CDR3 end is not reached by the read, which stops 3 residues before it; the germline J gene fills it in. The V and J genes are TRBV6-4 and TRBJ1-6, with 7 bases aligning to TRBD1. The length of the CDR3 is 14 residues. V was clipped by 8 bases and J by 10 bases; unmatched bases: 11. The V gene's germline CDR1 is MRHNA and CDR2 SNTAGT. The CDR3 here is CASREGGSGSPLHF. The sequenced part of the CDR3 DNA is TGTGCCAGCCGCGAAGGGGGCAGTGGGTCACCC.

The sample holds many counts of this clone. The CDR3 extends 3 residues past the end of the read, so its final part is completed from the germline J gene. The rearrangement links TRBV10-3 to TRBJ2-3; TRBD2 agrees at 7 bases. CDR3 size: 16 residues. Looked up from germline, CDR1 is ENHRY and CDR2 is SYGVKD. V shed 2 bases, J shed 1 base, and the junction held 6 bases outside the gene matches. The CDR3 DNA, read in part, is TGTGCCATCAGTGAGGTTGGCGGGAGAGGCACAGATACG. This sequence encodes CAISEVGGRGTDT. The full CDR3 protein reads CAISEVGGRGTDTQYF.

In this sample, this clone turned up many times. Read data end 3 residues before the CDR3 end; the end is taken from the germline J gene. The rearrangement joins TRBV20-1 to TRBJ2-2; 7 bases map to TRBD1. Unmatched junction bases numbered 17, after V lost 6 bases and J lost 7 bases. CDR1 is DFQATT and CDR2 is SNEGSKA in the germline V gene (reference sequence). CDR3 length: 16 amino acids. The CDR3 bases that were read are TGCAGTGCCTCCCCGCGGCAGGGGGTCTACGGCGGGGAG. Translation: CSASPRQGVYGGE. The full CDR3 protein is CSASPRQGVYGGELFF.